The clone carrying this T cell receptor beta chain was detected only once. These data belong to a study of blood T cell repertoires in COVID-19. Overall study: The cDNA or gDNA used as material had been derived from T cells, B-cell-depleted T cells, or PBMCs.

V was trimmed by 3 bases and J by 1 base, leaving 9 bases between them. The germline CDR1 and CDR2 sequences are MDHEN and SYDVKM. CDR3 length: 14 residues. As handled by the study authors: Amplification with reference gene primers provided the estimates of nucleated cell counts. TCRdb's copy holds only in-frame clones and misses some; the assay was immunoSEQ multiplex PCR. From that table come the V and J calls and clone size; the DNA was used to work out D and trimming. Of 55,000 to 75,000 clones listed, 85% to 90% were seen once; the top ten hold 3.2%. The chain couples TRBV28 to TRBJ1-1, with D unresolved. The TCR comes from a man aged 45-65 years with active COVID-19. The sample taken for sequencing was peripheral blood. Here the CDR3 DNA reads TGTGCCAGCAGTTTTTTGGCGGCGAACACTGAAGCTTTCTTT. Its translation: CASSFLAANTEAFF.